Below, one T cell receptor beta chain is given with its context. These data are taken from a study of technical replicates of blood from four donors. The ends were cut back, 4 bases at V and 7 bases at J, with 20 bases in the middle. The germline CDR1 and CDR2 sequences are MGHRA and YSYEKL. CDR3 length: 16 amino acids. Repertoires were generated with immunoSEQ multiplex PCR, while TCRdb's copy carries only in-frame clones and drops some. The sample shows around 53,000 clones, 90% to 95% of them seen only once. V gene TRBV4-1 combines with J gene TRBJ2-1, with TRBD2 as a possible D gene (6 bases). This sequence originates from a human donor in good health. Some clones in this sample may be carry-over from other donors' samples. Material: PBMCs. This chain's CDR3 is CASSLSSGVGSNEQFF. DNA for the CDR3: TGCGCCAGCAGCCTAAGTTCGGGGGTGGGTTCAAATGAGCAGTTCTTC.